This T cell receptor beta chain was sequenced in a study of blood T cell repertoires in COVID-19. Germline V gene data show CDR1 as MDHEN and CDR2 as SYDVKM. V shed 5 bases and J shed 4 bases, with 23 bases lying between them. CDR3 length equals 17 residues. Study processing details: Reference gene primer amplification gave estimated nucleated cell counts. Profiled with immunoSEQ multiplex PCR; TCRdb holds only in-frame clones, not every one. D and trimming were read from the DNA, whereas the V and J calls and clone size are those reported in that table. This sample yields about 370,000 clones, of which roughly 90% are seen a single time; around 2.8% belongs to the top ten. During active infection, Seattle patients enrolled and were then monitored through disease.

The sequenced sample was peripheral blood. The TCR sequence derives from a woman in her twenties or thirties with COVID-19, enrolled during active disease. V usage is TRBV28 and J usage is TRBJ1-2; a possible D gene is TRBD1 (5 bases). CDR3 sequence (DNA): TGTGCCAGCAGTCCGCCACCCGTGGAGGGGCCGCTCTATGGCTACACCTTC. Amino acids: CASSPPPVEGPLYGYTF.